Presented here are 13 T cell receptor beta chains from one specimen sequenced in a study of cytomegalovirus exposure and HLA in healthy donors (dated 2017 in TCRdb). The library was built by means of the immunoSEQ multiplex PCR assay. A mixture of 60 forward primers for TCR Vbeta segments and 13 reverse primers for TCR Jbeta segments was used in the multiplex PCR. TCRdb holds this immuneACCESS table with in-frame rearrangements only. Some clones are missing; in checked studies, unresolved V genes explain under half, and the rest has no known cause. The table for this sample lists roughly 120,000 clones. The top ten constitute less than 4.5% of the sample. Sequenced sample: PBMCs. The origin of the receptors is a man aged 18-30 years in good health and CMV-seronegative.

The V and J genes are TRBV14 and TRBJ2-1; the match to TRBD2 covers 10 bases. V shed 6 bases, J shed 6 bases, and the junction held 5 bases outside the gene matches. Germline CDR1 reads SGHDN; CDR2 reads FVKESK. The CDR3 has 14 amino acids. CDR3 region: CASRLSGGANEQFF. The CDR3 coding sequence is TGTGCCAGCAGATTAAGCGGGGGGGCCAATGAGCAGTTCTTC.

This rearrangement joins TRBV28 to TRBJ1-2; maybe TRBD1 (6 bases). V gave up 10 bases and J gave up 7 bases, with 22 bases separating them. Germline-derived CDR1 and CDR2 are MDHEN and SYDVKM. The CDR3 runs to 14 residues. The CDR3 is CANQGRQGIGGYTF. CDR3 nucleotide sequence: TGTGCCAACCAAGGAAGGCAGGGGATAGGTGGCTACACCTTC.

CDR3 bases: TGTGCCAGCAGCTCCGAACGACTAGCGGCCGATACGCAGTATTTT. It yields the protein CASSSERLAADTQYF. This chain joins TRBV11-2 and TRBJ2-3; 9 nucleotides match TRBD2. The V and J ends lost 4 bases and 6 bases, in that order; junction bases with no gene match: 8. The CDR3 has 15 residues. Germline V lookup: CDR1 SGHAT, CDR2 FQNNGV. The variable domain in full, completed from reference TRBV11-2 and TRBJ2-3, reads EAGVAQSPRYKIIEKRQSVAFWCNPISGHATLYWYQQILGQGPKLLIQFQNNGVVDDSQLPKDRFSAERLKGVDSTLKIQPAKLEDSAVYLCASSSERLAADTQYFGPGTRLTVL.

The gene calls are TRBV7-9 and TRBJ1-2, with D perhaps matching TRBD1 (6 bases). The CDR3 consists of 14 residues. The germline V gene has CDR1 SEHNR and CDR2 FQNEAQ (reference sequence). V gave up 1 base and J gave up 5 bases, with 11 bases separating them. The CDR3 DNA is TGTGCCAGCAGCTTAGACACAGGGCAGTATGGCTACACCTTC. It codes for CASSLDTGQYGYTF.

This chain connects TRBV2 to TRBJ2-7; 9 bases are shared with TRBD1. V shed 7 bases, J shed 4 bases, and the junction held 8 bases outside the gene matches. The CDR3 runs 14 residues. CDR1 is SNHLY and CDR2 is FYNNEI in the germline V gene. The CDR3, as DNA: TGTGCCAGCAAAGTGACACAGGGGGCGTACGAGCAGTACTTC. This codes for CASKVTQGAYEQYF.

Here the CDR3 DNA reads TGTGCCAGCAGCTCCTCAAAGGGACTAGCGGGAGTTAATGAGCAGTTCTTC. Its protein is CASSSSKGLAGVNEQFF. The V call is TRBV5-6, the J call TRBJ2-1; 14 bases map to TRBD2. The CDR3 has 17 residues. The germline V gene has CDR1 SGHDT and CDR2 YYEEEE. The trim removed 3 bases at V and 7 bases at J, leaving 9 bases unmatched.

The gene calls are TRBV5-5 and TRBJ1-1, with 7 nucleotides matching TRBD1. Per germline, CDR1 SGHKS and CDR2 YYEKEE (reference sequence). The CDR3 runs 15 residues. Trimming removed 0 bases from V and 0 bases from J; junction bases left unmatched: 2. CDR3 nucleotides: TGTGCCAGCAGCTTGGGGGGACAGCTGAACACTGAAGCTTTCTTT. Translated: CASSLGGQLNTEAFF.

The CDR3 reads CASSMWDEGGNEQYF. CDR3 DNA: TGTGCCAGCAGCATGTGGGATGAGGGCGGGAACGAGCAGTACTTC. This rearrangement joins TRBV7-9 to TRBJ2-5; D is perhaps TRBD2 (6 bases). Gene TRBJ2-7 matches the end of the DNA better, so the J call may be wrong. The CDR3 runs to 15 residues. The V gene's germline CDR1 is SEHNR and CDR2 FQNEAQ (reference sequence).

The V gene is TRBV2, the J gene TRBJ2-1, with 9 bases aligning to TRBD2. Germline lookup yields CDR1 SNHLY and CDR2 FYNNEI. The CDR3 is 14 residues long. The CDR3 DNA sequence: TGTGCAAGCGAGGGGACTAGCTTCTACAATGAGCAGTTCTTC. Protein sequence: CASEGTSFYNEQFF.

V gene TRBV7-9 combines with J gene TRBJ1-2, with D tentatively TRBD1 (5 bases). The germline V gene encodes CDR1 SEHNR and CDR2 FQNEAQ (reference sequence). CDR3 length equals 15 residues. The V end lost 4 bases, the J end lost 1 base, and 13 bases lay between the germline ends. This CDR3 reads CASSSFGGYNYGYTF. In DNA form, the CDR3 reads TGTGCCAGCAGCTCTTTCGGGGGGTATAACTATGGCTACACCTTC.

The CDR3 reads CASSHTGNGYTF. CDR3 DNA sequence: TGTGCCAGCAGCCACACAGGGAATGGCTACACCTTC. The chain employs TRBV7-9 and TRBJ1-2, with TRBD1 as a possible D gene (6 bases). Germline-derived CDR1 and CDR2 are SEHNR and FQNEAQ (reference sequence). The CDR3 covers 12 residues. The V end was cut by 5 bases, the J end by 6 bases, with 10 bases between.

V and J are TRBV5-1 and TRBJ2-7, with TRBD1 matching 9 bases. Germline CDR1 SGHRS, CDR2 YFSETQ. After removal of 4 bases from V and 1 base from J, the junction contained 9 bases not matched to a gene. This CDR3 is 16 amino acids long. The CDR3 nucleotides are TGCGCCAGCAGCATACGAACAGGGGGCTCTTCCTACGAGCAGTACTTC. Translated: CASSIRTGGSSYEQYF.

The J gene is TRBJ2-1, the V gene TRBV27; perhaps TRBD2 as D (5 bases). This CDR3 is 14 amino acids long. Between the trimmed V and J ends, which lost 9 bases and 0 bases, there was a span of 12 bases. Germline V gene lookup returns CDR1 MNHEY and CDR2 SMNVEV (reference sequence). The CDR3: CASPRRGSYNEQFF. Here the CDR3 DNA reads TGTGCCAGTCCTAGACGGGGCTCCTACAATGAGCAGTTCTTC.